This entry lists 27 T cell receptor beta chains sequenced from one sample in a study of T cell repertoires in cytomegalovirus infection (dated by TCRdb to between 2019 and 2020). The listed sequencing device is Illumina HiSeq 1500. Starting from the raw public reads, TCRdb applied fastp trimming at Q25, assembled clones with MiXCR and retained in-frame beta chains. Records with the same CDR3 protein are collapsed into one entry carrying the most frequent genes and DNA. For this sample there are around 740,000 distinct CDR3 sequences; roughly 36% appear just once. 2.8% of the sample is in the top ten clones. The sequencing sample was made of PBMCs. The receptors originated from a human donor in good health (CMV status not recorded). Some clones in this sample may be carry-over from other donors' samples.

The chain links TRBV28 to TRBJ2-7; 8 nucleotides agree with TRBD1. The ends lost 5 bases at V and 9 bases at J; junction bases unmatched: 12. The V gene's germline CDR1 is MDHEN and CDR2 SYDVKM. The CDR3 contains 14 residues. In DNA form, the CDR3 reads TGTGCCAGCAGTCCCCTGGACAGGGTTTCGTGGCAGTACTTC. It is translated as CASSPLDRVSWQYF.

This sequence joins TRBV27 and TRBJ1-1; D is ambiguous. Trimming took 3 bases from V and 5 from J, leaving 19 bases between them. CDR1 MNHEY and CDR2 SMNVEV come from the germline V gene (reference sequence). This CDR3 contains 16 residues. The CDR3 is CASSLWVPYVGTEAFF. In DNA form, the CDR3 reads TGTGCCAGCAGTTTGTGGGTCCCCTACGTGGGGACTGAAGCTTTCTTT.

The table lists this clonotype with many counts. The V and J genes are TRBV7-2 and TRBJ2-7, with a possible D match to TRBD2 (9 bases). Deletions cut 5 bases from V and 7 bases from J, with 21 bases between. CDR3 size: 15 residues. Germline loops: CDR1 SGHTA, CDR2 FQGNSA. The CDR3 nucleotides are TGTGCCAGCAGCCCCCATAGCGGGAGACAGGGGGAGCAGTACTTC. Translating gives CASSPHSGRQGEQYF.

The chain uses TRBV28 and TRBJ2-2, with D perhaps TRBD2 (6 bases). Trimming pared 2 bases from V and 6 bases from J, leaving 16 bases between. The CDR3 is 16 residues long. CDR1 and CDR2 from the germline V gene are MDHEN and SYDVKM. CDR3 region: CASSLGAGSGSGELFF. CDR3 bases: TGTGCCAGCAGTTTAGGGGCGGGGAGTGGATCCGGGGAGCTGTTTTTT.

This clonotype was observed at least ten times. The CDR3 bases are TGTGCCAGCGGGCTCAGGGGGAGAGGCTACGAGCAGTACTTC. Translating it yields CASGLRGRGYEQYF. V is TRBV12-3 or TRBV12-4 and J is TRBJ2-7; 7 bases map to TRBD1. CDR3 length: 14 residues. J was trimmed by 3 bases and V by 8 bases; bases with no gene match: 10.

This clonotype was picked up many times. CDR3 sequence reads: CASSGKLAGGPIGSDTQYF. The CDR3 nucleotides are TGTGCCAGCAGCGGAAAACTAGCGGGAGGACCCATTGGTTCAGATACGCAGTATTTT. The V gene is TRBV7-2, the J gene TRBJ2-3, with 12 positions matching TRBD2. The V gene's germline CDR1 is SGHTA and CDR2 FQGNSA. The CDR3 length is 19 residues. The ends lost 5 bases at V and 4 bases at J; junction bases unmatched: 16.

This clonotype came up many times. The chain employs TRBV7-6 and TRBJ1-6; 7 bases align to TRBD1. CDR3 length equals 16 residues. V lost 1 base to trimming and J lost 10 bases; unmatched junction nucleotides: 10. CDR1 is SGHVS, CDR2 FNYEAQ, per germline. The CDR3 spells CASSLVSDRAGSPLHF. The CDR3 DNA reads TGTGCCAGCAGCTTAGTAAGCGACAGGGCAGGATCACCCCTCCACTTT. The full variable domain, its missing parts supplied by reference TRBV7-6 and TRBJ1-6, is GAGVSQSPRYKVTKRGQDVALRCDPISGHVSLYWYRQALGQGPEFLTYFNYEAQQDKSGLPNDRFSAERPEGSISTLTIQRTEQRDSAMYRCASSLVSDRAGSPLHFGNGTRLTVT.

This chain uses TRBV5-1 with TRBJ2-5; maybe TRBD1 (6 bases). There are 16 residues in the CDR3. The germline V gene encodes CDR1 SGHRS and CDR2 YFSETQ. V shed 0 bases and J shed 5 bases, with 17 bases lying between them. CDR3 residues: CASSLAVVGGAETQYF. CDR3 bases: TGCGCCAGCAGCTTGGCGGTCGTTGGGGGCGCGGAGACCCAGTACTTC.

The chain links TRBV6-1 to TRBJ1-5; D ambiguous. V dropped 3 bases and J dropped 5 bases, with 11 bases sitting between them. Germline V gene data show CDR1 as MNHNS and CDR2 as SASEGT. The CDR3 is 14 residues long. CDR3 DNA: TGTGCCAGCAGTGACCTCCGGTTTCATCAGCCCCAGCATTTT. It is translated as CASSDLRFHQPQHF.

This sequence joins TRBV6-5 and TRBJ1-1; no definite D call. The ends were cut back, 5 bases at V and 6 bases at J, with 16 bases in the middle. The CDR3 totals 14 residues. CDR1 is MNHEY, CDR2 SVGAGI, per germline. CDR3 amino acids: CASSPLVGQPEAFF. The CDR3, as DNA: TGTGCCAGCAGTCCCCTTGTAGGGCAACCTGAAGCTTTCTTT.

The CDR3 sequence is CASSPDRTTGELFF. CDR3 sequence (DNA): TGTGCCAGCTCACCCGACAGAACCACCGGGGAGCTGTTTTTT. The chain has TRBV18 and TRBJ2-2; the D gene is possibly TRBD1 (5 bases). Germline-derived CDR1 and CDR2 are KGHSH and LQKENI. The CDR3 is 14 residues long. Trimming stripped 3 bases from V and 4 bases from J, with 9 bases between.

The chain combines TRBV19 with TRBJ2-1, with 9 bases identical to TRBD2. The CDR3 totals 19 residues. Germline V lookup: CDR1 LNHDA, CDR2 SQIVND (reference sequence). The J segment lost 7 bases and the V segment lost 1 base, leaving 17 bases of the junction unmatched. The CDR3 nucleotides read TGTGCCAGTAGTATAGTCTACTCTAGCGGGACACCAAACAGGAATGAGCAGTTCTTC. Its translation is CASSIVYSSGTPNRNEQFF.

In regard to this clonotype: It is likely a read error, because the conserved phenylalanine at the end of the CDR3 is missing. The J gene is TRBJ2-3, the V gene TRBV12-3 or TRBV12-4, with 10 bases identical to TRBD1. With 0 bases clipped from V and 3 bases from J, the junction kept 3 bases outside the gene matches. This CDR3 comprises 16 residues. This CDR3 reads CASSLAQGQGTDTQYL. CDR3 nucleotides: TGTGCCAGCAGTTTAGCACAGGGACAGGGGACAGATACGCAGTATCTT.

This clonotype was counted a few times. V and J are TRBV5-6 and TRBJ2-2; D possibly corresponds to TRBD1 (6 bases). CDR1 is SGHDT, CDR2 YYEEEE, per germline. V was pared by 0 bases and J by 7 bases, with 10 bases between. The CDR3 contains 14 residues. The CDR3 spells CASSLGQGNGELFF. The CDR3 nucleotides read TGTGCCAGCAGCTTGGGCCAGGGGAACGGGGAGCTGTTTTTT.

This rearrangement joins TRBV14 to TRBJ2-7, with TRBD2 matching 12 bases. Looked up from germline, CDR1 is SGHDN and CDR2 is FVKESK. This CDR3 contains 15 residues. J lost 2 bases, V lost 4 bases, and 3 bases had no gene match. CDR3 residues: CASSRWTSGAYEQYF. The CDR3 DNA reads TGTGCCAGCAGCCGTTGGACTAGCGGGGCCTACGAGCAGTACTTC.

This clonotype was detected ten times or more. J is TRBJ2-7 and V is TRBV7-2, with TRBD1 matching 9 bases. Germline-derived CDR1 and CDR2 are SGHTA and FQGNSA. Trimming removed 1 base from V and 1 base from J; junction bases left unmatched: 5. The length of the CDR3 is 16 residues. The CDR3 DNA follows: TGTGCCAGCAGCTTAGTGGCGGGGACAGGGTCCTACGAGCAGTACTTC. This codes for CASSLVAGTGSYEQYF.

V usage is TRBV28 and J usage is TRBJ1-4; TRBD1 might be the D (6 bases). CDR3 length: 14 residues. CDR1 and CDR2 from the germline V gene are MDHEN and SYDVKM. Between the trimmed V and J ends, which lost 8 bases and 5 bases, there was a span of 15 bases. Here the CDR3 reads CASYGQGLNEKLFF. The CDR3 nucleotides are TGTGCCAGCTACGGCCAGGGGCTAAATGAAAAACTGTTTTTT.

This clonotype was seen only a few times. The chain recombines TRBV28 with TRBJ2-7, with D unclear. The CDR3 covers 13 residues. Trimming removed 3 bases from V and 2 bases from J, with 8 bases in between. From germline, CDR1 is MDHEN and CDR2 SYDVKM. The CDR3 sequence is CASSFATTYEQYF. The CDR3, as DNA: TGTGCCAGCAGTTTCGCCACTACCTACGAGCAGTACTTC.

The chain recombines TRBV4-1 with TRBJ1-1; TRBD1 agrees at 10 bases. Losses at the gene ends were 4 bases for V and 11 bases for J; bases not matched to a gene: 10. The CDR3 loop spans 14 amino acids. Germline V gene sequence: CDR1 MGHRA, CDR2 YSYEKL. The CDR3 bases are TGCGCCAGCAGCCTCGACGAGGGGACAGGGGTGGCTTTCTTT. Translated: CASSLDEGTGVAFF.

This clonotype has a count of ten or more. The chain has TRBV28 and TRBJ1-5; D is unresolved. V was trimmed by 9 bases and J by 1 base, leaving 13 bases between them. Per the germline V gene, CDR1 is MDHEN and CDR2 is SYDVKM. The CDR3 consists of 14 residues. The CDR3 nucleotides read TGTGCCAGTAGGACTGAGGACAGCAATCAGCCCCAGCATTTT. It specifies CASRTEDSNQPQHF.

The sample holds a few counts of this clonotype. The gene calls are TRBV12-3 or TRBV12-4 and TRBJ2-3, with D perhaps matching TRBD1 (5 bases). The CDR3 extends over 13 amino acids. V was pared by 6 bases and J by 4 bases, with 11 bases between. CDR3 loop: CASSLPGSDTQYF. The DNA for the CDR3 is TGTGCCAGCAGCCTTCCAGGGTCAGATACGCAGTATTTT.

This clonotype has more than one count but fewer than ten. The CDR3 spells CASSLSSVTKNIQYF. CDR3 nucleotides: TGTGCCAGCAGTTTATCGAGCGTTACCAAAAACATTCAGTACTTC. The gene calls are TRBV28 and TRBJ2-4; D is unresolved. The CDR3 consists of 15 residues. V lost 1 base and J lost 2, with 9 bases in between. Per germline, CDR1 MDHEN and CDR2 SYDVKM.

This chain links TRBV6-1 with TRBJ1-2, with D unclear. The CDR3 covers 14 residues. V was trimmed by 3 bases and J by 7 bases, leaving 15 bases between them. Per the germline V gene, CDR1 is MNHNS and CDR2 is SASEGT. The chain's CDR3 is CASSDLVGVSGYTF. The DNA for the CDR3 is TGTGCCAGCAGTGATTTGGTAGGAGTGAGTGGCTACACCTTC.

CDR3 in DNA: TGTGCCAGCCGGACCGACAGGAACACTGAAGCTTTCTTT. Encoded protein: CASRTDRNTEAFF. The chain couples TRBV7-3 to TRBJ1-1, with D possibly TRBD1 on 5 matching bases. V dropped 8 bases and J dropped 1 base, with 11 bases sitting between them. Germline V CDR1 and CDR2: SGHTA, FQGTGA. The CDR3 extends over 13 amino acids.

This clonotype has a handful of counts. The chain uses TRBV5-4 and TRBJ2-1, with unresolved D. Deletions cut 3 bases from V and 4 bases from J, with 8 bases between. Germline V gene sequence: CDR1 SGHNT, CDR2 YYREEE (reference sequence). The CDR3 loop spans 13 amino acids. CDR3 sequence: CASSYERYNEQFF. The CDR3, as DNA: TGTGCCAGCAGCTACGAGAGATACAATGAGCAGTTCTTC.

Worth noting for this clonotype: The CDR3 end shows no conserved phenylalanine or tryptophan, and so a read error is likely. V usage is TRBV29-1 and J usage is TRBJ2-1, with D unresolved. V was pared by 3 bases and J by 6 bases, with 15 bases between. Germline CDR1 is SQVTM and CDR2 is ANQGSEA. The CDR3 totals 14 residues. The chain's CDR3 is CSVDSPHLGNEQFL. The CDR3 coding sequence is TGCAGCGTTGACTCTCCCCACCTCGGCAATGAGCAGTTCTTA.

On this clonotype: The junction shows a germline mismatch at one end, possibly a read error. The chain uses TRBV7-2 and TRBJ2-7; 10 bases match TRBD1. CDR1 SGHTA and CDR2 FQGNSA come from the germline V gene. The CDR3 consists of 17 residues. The CDR3 here is CVSSLAVGTGAFWEQYF. The CDR3 region has the DNA TGTGTCAGCAGCTTAGCGGTGGGGACAGGGGCGTTCTGGGAGCAGTACTTC.